This paragraph covers one T cell receptor (beta chain) sequence. Its antigen is still unknown. CD8 memory comprised CD45RO+ plus CCR7-negative CD45RA+ TemRA cells. CDR1 GTSNPN and CDR2 SVGIG come from the germline V gene (reference sequence). The CDR3 is made up of 16 amino acids. Trimming removed 5 bases from V and 2 bases from J; junction bases left unmatched: 14. This sample stems from a study of shared clonotypes between healthy human individuals. As originally analysed: As immunoSEQ supplied junction-only sequences (without quality scores), filtering differed. This table comes from immunoSEQ multiplex PCR, and its TCRdb copy is limited to in-frame clones, with some not included. Clonal size and the V and J genes are those of that table, whereas D and trimming came from the DNA. The table includes about 110,000 clones, around two thirds detected once. Whole-study results and caveats: Tissue TCR repertoires likely differ from these blood-only repertoires. Among donors, the sharing of clonotypes was expected to be influenced by sequencing depth.

J is TRBJ2-7 and V is TRBV30; 8 bases map to TRBD2. This receptor was taken from a woman in her twenties or thirties in good health. The sequenced sample consisted of memory CD8+ T cells sorted from blood. Subset in this sample: CD45RO+ cells pooled with CCR7-negative TemRA cells. The CDR3 DNA is TGTGCCTGGGACAGAACGAGCGGGAGTAGAGCCTACGAGCAGTACTTC. It specifies CAWDRTSGSRAYEQYF.